A single sample gave rise to the 21 T cell receptor beta chains below, sequenced in a study of cytomegalovirus exposure and HLA in healthy donors. In the PCR, 60 Vbeta and 13 Jbeta primers were used. Sequencing used immunoSEQ multiplex PCR; TCRdb keeps in-frame clones, though not all of them. The table has roughly 180,000 clones, more than 70% seen once; the top ten hold approximately 0.98%. The material sequenced was PBMCs. These receptors all come from a man in his thirties or forties in good health and CMV-seronegative.

The J gene is TRBJ2-5, the V gene TRBV29-1; TRBD1 matches 9 bases. CDR1 SQVTM and CDR2 ANQGSEA come from the germline V gene. The CDR3 length is 14 residues. V lost 3 bases to trimming and J lost 1 base; unmatched junction nucleotides: 3. DNA of the CDR3: TGCAGCGTTGATGGACAGGGGCGCCAAGAGACCCAGTACTTC. Translating it yields CSVDGQGRQETQYF.

To note about this clone: Additional DNA sequences in this sample encode the identical CDR3. The chain couples TRBV18 to TRBJ2-7, with D maybe TRBD1 (5 bases). In germline, CDR1 is KGHSH, CDR2 LQKENI. V was shortened by 3 bases and J by 1 base, with 7 bases between the two germline ends. This CDR3 comprises 13 residues. The DNA for the CDR3 is TGTGCCAGCTCACCGGGGCAGTCCTACGAGCAGTACTTC. Residues: CASSPGQSYEQYF.

To note about this clone: Compared with germline, one end of the junction differs, possibly owing to a read error. This sequence joins TRBV10-3 and TRBJ2-3, with 8 bases matching TRBD1. This CDR3 is built from 17 residues. CDR1 and CDR2 (germline): ENHRY, SYGVKD. CDR3 in DNA: TGTGCCGTCAGTGAGCCCCAGGGGGCGCCTGGCACAGATACGCAGTATTTT. Translated, it gives CAVSEPQGAPGTDTQYF.

The chain joins TRBV30 to TRBJ1-5, with no clear D. Trimming shortened V by 0 bases and J by 7 bases, and 10 bases separated the two germline ends. This CDR3 comprises 13 residues. Germline V CDR1 and CDR2: GTSNPN, SVGIG (reference sequence). The CDR3 sequence: CAWSVRDEQPQHF. Here the CDR3 DNA reads TGTGCCTGGAGTGTACGGGATGAACAGCCCCAGCATTTT.

This clone occurred a few times. This chain connects TRBV30 to TRBJ1-6, with D hard to call. Germline-derived CDR1 and CDR2 are GTSNPN and SVGIG (reference sequence). This CDR3 is built from 13 residues. V shed 4 bases and J shed 2 bases, with 6 bases lying between them. The CDR3 is CAWTGAYNSPLHF. DNA of the CDR3: TGTGCCTGGACCGGGGCCTATAATTCACCCCTCCACTTT.

The gene calls are TRBV19 and TRBJ2-1; D perhaps matches TRBD2 (6 bases). Germline V gene lookup returns CDR1 LNHDA and CDR2 SQIVND (reference sequence). The CDR3 spans 12 residues. Trimming stripped 6 bases from V and 8 bases from J, with 11 bases between. The CDR3 sequence is CASSPGLYEQFF. The CDR3 nucleotides are TGTGCCAGTAGCCCGGGACTTTATGAGCAGTTCTTC.

This clone was detected only once. The V call is TRBV7-8, the J call TRBJ1-2, with a tentative D call TRBD1 (5 bases). Between the trimmed V and J ends, which lost 7 bases and 4 bases, there was a span of 13 bases. The CDR3 is made up of 13 amino acids. The germline gives CDR1 SGHVS, CDR2 FQNEAQ. CDR3 sequence reads: CASTPLQGYGYTF. The CDR3 DNA reads as TGTGCCAGCACCCCCCTGCAGGGCTATGGCTACACCTTC.

In this sample, this clone turned up a few times. This sequence joins TRBV5-1 and TRBJ2-2, with D perhaps TRBD1 (5 bases). CDR1 is SGHRS, CDR2 YFSETQ, per germline. The CDR3 is 16 residues long. The V end lost 1 base, the J end lost 4 bases, and 14 bases lay between the germline ends. As DNA, the CDR3 is TGCGCCAGCAGCTTGCCAATTACTCAGGGCACCGGGGAGCTGTTTTTT. Translated: CASSLPITQGTGELFF.

J is TRBJ2-1 and V is TRBV11-2; D gene uncertain. V dropped 1 base and J dropped 8 bases, with 6 bases sitting between them. The CDR3 sequence is 12 residues long. The germline V gene has CDR1 SGHAT and CDR2 FQNNGV. CDR3: CASSLGWHEQFF. In DNA, the CDR3 is TGTGCCAGCAGCTTAGGTTGGCATGAGCAGTTCTTC.

The V and J genes are TRBV10-1 and TRBJ1-5, with D unresolved. The germline V gene encodes CDR1 WNHNN and CDR2 SYGVQD (reference sequence). Trimming left V 0 bases short and J 4 bases short, with 7 bases between. The CDR3 is made up of 14 amino acids. Written as DNA, the CDR3 is TGCGCCAGCAGTGAGTCGGGGAGGAATCAGCCCCAGCATTTT. Translated: CASSESGRNQPQHF.

This chain uses TRBV11-2 with TRBJ2-6; possible D gene TRBD1, 6 bases. This CDR3 comprises 16 residues. Germline V gene lookup returns CDR1 SGHAT and CDR2 FQNNGV. Deletions cut 0 bases from V and 0 bases from J, with 6 bases between. The CDR3 DNA is TGTGCCAGCAGCTTAGAAGGGGGCTCTGGGGCCAACGTCCTGACTTTC. Amino acids: CASSLEGGSGANVLTF.

The CDR3 is CASSFHPRLAGQNEQFF. Here the CDR3 DNA reads TGTGCCAGCAGCTTCCACCCTCGACTAGCGGGACAAAATGAGCAGTTCTTC. The V gene is TRBV13, the J gene TRBJ2-1, with 11 bases that match TRBD2. With V trimmed by 3 bases and J by 7 bases, 11 bases remained unmatched. CDR3 size: 17 residues. Germline CDR1 PRHDT, CDR2 FYEKMQ (reference sequence).

This clone was seen a handful of times. The rearrangement uses TRBV7-2 and TRBJ2-1, with a tentative D call TRBD2 (6 bases). The CDR3 totals 15 residues. Germline lookup yields CDR1 SGHTA and CDR2 FQGNSA. V was pared by 4 bases and J by 0 bases, with 10 bases between. CDR3 in amino acids: CASSYVGSSYNEQFF. For the CDR3, the DNA is TGTGCCAGCAGCTATGTCGGGAGCTCCTACAATGAGCAGTTCTTC.

The chain combines TRBV7-9 with TRBJ2-7; tentatively, D is TRBD1 (6 bases). Per germline, CDR1 SEHNR and CDR2 FQNEAQ (reference sequence). Trimming left V 3 bases short and J 3 bases short, with 12 bases between. This CDR3 has 14 amino acids. Written as DNA, the CDR3 is TGTGCCAGCAGCTTCCGGGACACTGGCTACGAGCAGTACTTC. Translating it yields CASSFRDTGYEQYF.

This clone was detected only a few times. This chain uses TRBV4-2 with TRBJ2-5; D is possibly TRBD2 (6 bases). This CDR3 region has 15 residues. Trimming cost V 4 bases and J 5 bases, with 17 bases left between them. Germline V gives CDR1 LGHNA, CDR2 YNFKEQ. CDR3 coding DNA: TGTGCCAGCAGCCCCCCAAGTGGCGGGAAGGAGACCCAGTACTTC. This translates into CASSPPSGGKETQYF.

This chain links TRBV30 with TRBJ2-3, with 8 bases that match TRBD2. CDR3 length: 13 residues. Germline V CDR1 and CDR2: GTSNPN, SVGIG (reference sequence). With 8 bases clipped from V and 3 bases from J, the junction kept 7 bases outside the gene matches. The CDR3 here is CAREGGGTDTQYF. CDR3 nucleotide sequence: TGTGCCCGGGAGGGGGGGGGAACAGATACGCAGTATTTT. Complete variable domain (other parts from reference TRBV30 and TRBJ2-3): SQTIHQWPATLVQPVGSPLSLECTVEGTSNPNLYWYRQAAGRGLQLLFYSVGIGQISSEVPQNLSASRPQDRQFILSSKKLLLSDSGFYLCAREGGGTDTQYFGPGTRLTVL.

The J gene is TRBJ2-3, the V gene TRBV28; TRBD1 agrees at 10 bases. The germline V gene encodes CDR1 MDHEN and CDR2 SYDVKM. V was clipped by 2 bases and J by 3 bases; unmatched bases: 2. The length of the CDR3 is 15 residues. The CDR3 here is CASSLGQGVTDTQYF. The CDR3 DNA reads as TGTGCCAGCAGTTTAGGACAGGGGGTAACAGATACGCAGTATTTT.

The chain couples TRBV5-1 to TRBJ2-3; 8 bases agree with TRBD2. Germline values: CDR1 SGHRS, CDR2 YFSETQ. There are 16 residues in the CDR3. With V trimmed by 0 bases and J by 1 base, 4 bases remained unmatched. CDR3 sequence reads: CASSLEGSGGTDTQYF. The DNA for the CDR3 is TGCGCCAGCAGCTTGGAGGGTAGCGGGGGCACAGATACGCAGTATTTT. Together with reference TRBV5-1 and TRBJ2-3, the CDR3 gives the full variable domain: KAGVTQTPRYLIKTRGQQVTLSCSPISGHRSVSWYQQTPGQGLQFLFEYFSETQRNKGNFPGRFSGRQFSNSRSEMNVSTLELGDSALYLCASSLEGSGGTDTQYFGPGTRLTVL.

The chain recombines TRBV2 with TRBJ1-5, with TRBD1 matching 10 bases. V lost 7 bases and J lost 7; bases outside the gene matches: 7. CDR3 length: 14 amino acids. Per germline, CDR1 SNHLY and CDR2 FYNNEI. Here the CDR3 DNA reads TGTGCCAGCACCGAGACAGGGGGCGGGCAGCCCCAGCATTTT. Protein: CASTETGGGQPQHF.

The V gene is TRBV6-5, the J gene TRBJ2-5; TRBD2 matches at 7 bases. V gave up 9 bases and J gave up 2 bases; unmatched junction bases: 9. This CDR3 spans 14 amino acids. CDR1 and CDR2 from the germline V gene are MNHEY and SVGAGI. The CDR3 nucleotides are TGTGCCAGTCGACGTTGGACTAGTCAAGAGACCCAGTACTTC. Its protein product is CASRRWTSQETQYF.

The rearrangement links TRBV4-3 to TRBJ2-1; the D gene is possibly TRBD2 (6 bases). This CDR3 comprises 13 residues. Deletions cut 1 base from V and 12 bases from J, with 13 bases between. Germline assignment: CDR1 LGHNA and CDR2 YSLEER. The CDR3 nucleotides read TGCGCCAGCAGCCAAGGGGAGGACTTTATGCAGTTCTTC. Its translation: CASSQGEDFMQFF.